Shown below are 9 T cell receptor beta chains from a single sample sequenced in a study of shared T cell receptors in the human thymus. Profiling relied on immunoSEQ multiplex PCR, and the TCRdb table lists in-frame clones only, not all of them. In the table there are about 380,000 clones, around 93% of which are singletons. The sequencing input was thymocytes. The origin of the receptors is a human donor.

The chain uses TRBV7-2 and TRBJ2-1; 11 bases fit TRBD2. CDR3 length: 19 residues. V shed 6 bases, J shed 5 bases, and the junction held 18 bases outside the gene matches. CDR1 is SGHTA, CDR2 FQGNSA, per germline. The chain's CDR3 is CASSPPTSGDALPHNEQFF. The DNA for the CDR3 is TGTGCCAGCAGTCCACCGACTAGCGGGGACGCTCTCCCACACAATGAGCAGTTCTTC. Using reference TRBV7-2 and TRBJ2-1 for the parts outside the CDR3, the full variable domain is GAGVSQSPSNKVTEKGKDVELRCDPISGHTALYWYRQSLGQGLEFLIYFQGNSAPDKSGLPSDRFSAERTGGSVSTLTIQRTQQEDSAVYLCASSPPTSGDALPHNEQFFGPGTRLTVL.

The chain employs TRBV6-6 and TRBJ2-1, with D tentatively TRBD2 (6 bases). Trimming stripped 2 bases from V and 5 bases from J, with 16 bases between. This CDR3 is 16 amino acids long. Germline-derived CDR1 and CDR2 are MNHNY and SVGAGI (reference sequence). CDR3 bases: TGTGCCAGCAGTTACCCTTGGGACTCAAGCGACAATGAGCAGTTCTTC. It is translated as CASSYPWDSSDNEQFF.

The chain combines TRBV7-2 with TRBJ2-7; no definite D call. Looked up from germline, CDR1 is SGHTA and CDR2 is FQGNSA. The V end was cut by 5 bases, the J end by 0 bases, with 17 bases between. The CDR3 length is 16 residues. The CDR3 loop is CASSGPFAASSYEQYF. The CDR3 DNA follows: TGTGCCAGCAGCGGTCCCTTCGCAGCCAGCTCCTACGAGCAGTACTTC.

The chain links TRBV4-3 to TRBJ2-3, with unresolved D. Deletions cut 4 bases from V and 1 base from J, with 9 bases between. CDR1 LGHNA and CDR2 YSLEER come from the germline V gene. This CDR3 region has 14 residues. For the CDR3, the DNA is TGCGCCAGCAGCCTGGGCTGGGGCACAGATACGCAGTATTTT. Translated, it gives CASSLGWGTDTQYF.

The chain links TRBV10-3 to TRBJ2-1, with D perhaps TRBD1 (5 bases). Germline V gene sequence: CDR1 ENHRY, CDR2 SYGVKD. Trimming stripped 5 bases from V and 3 bases from J, with 14 bases between. The CDR3 has 15 residues. CDR3 amino acids: CAISPKQENYNEQFF. The CDR3 coding sequence is TGTGCCATCAGTCCTAAACAGGAAAACTACAATGAGCAGTTCTTC.

This chain uses TRBV10-3 with TRBJ2-5; D could derive from TRBD1 or TRBD2 (5 bases each). Germline assignment: CDR1 ENHRY and CDR2 SYGVKD. CDR3 length: 16 residues. Trimming stripped 2 bases from V and 2 bases from J, with 15 bases between. CDR3 sequence reads: CAISEIPGTVQETQYF. The CDR3 nucleotides read TGTGCCATCAGTGAGATCCCCGGGACGGTGCAAGAGACCCAGTACTTC.

The chain links TRBV6-1 to TRBJ2-1, with 9 bases matching TRBD1. The CDR3 has 17 amino acids. CDR1 and CDR2 from the germline V gene are MNHNS and SASEGT. V trimming: 2 bases; J trimming: 6 bases; junction bases outside the gene matches: 11. For the CDR3, the DNA is TGTGCCAGCAGTGAATTTATAGTGGGGACAGGGTTCAATGAGCAGTTCTTC. Amino acid sequence: CASSEFIVGTGFNEQFF.

The rearrangement uses TRBV4-3 and TRBJ2-4, with TRBD2 identical over 8 bases. The CDR3 runs 17 residues. The V and J ends lost 4 bases and 0 bases, in that order; junction bases with no gene match: 8. CDR1 and CDR2 (germline): LGHNA, YSLEER. The CDR3 DNA reads TGCGCCAGCAGCCCTACAGGGACTAGTCTAGCCAAAAACATTCAGTACTTC. It encodes CASSPTGTSLAKNIQYF.

As DNA, the CDR3 is TGTGCCAGCAGCCGCGCCCGCCGGATCTCTGGAAACACCATATATTTT. This gives the protein CASSRARRISGNTIYF. J is TRBJ1-3 and V is TRBV7-2, with D unresolved. Trimming shortened V by 5 bases and J by 0 bases, and 14 bases separated the two germline ends. The CDR3 is made up of 16 amino acids. Germline lookup yields CDR1 SGHTA and CDR2 FQGNSA.